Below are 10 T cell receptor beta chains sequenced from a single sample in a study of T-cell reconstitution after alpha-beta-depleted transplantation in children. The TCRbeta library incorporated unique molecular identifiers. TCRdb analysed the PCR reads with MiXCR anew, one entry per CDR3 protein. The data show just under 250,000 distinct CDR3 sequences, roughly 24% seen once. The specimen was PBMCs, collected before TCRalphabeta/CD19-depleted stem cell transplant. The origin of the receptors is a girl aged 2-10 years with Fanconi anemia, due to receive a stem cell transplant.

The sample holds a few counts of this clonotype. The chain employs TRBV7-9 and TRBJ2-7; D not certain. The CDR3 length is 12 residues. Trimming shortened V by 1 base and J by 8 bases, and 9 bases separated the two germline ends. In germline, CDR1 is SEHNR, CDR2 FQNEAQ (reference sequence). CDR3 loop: CASSLGPPQQYF. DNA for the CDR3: TGTGCCAGCAGCTTAGGTCCTCCACAGCAGTACTTC.

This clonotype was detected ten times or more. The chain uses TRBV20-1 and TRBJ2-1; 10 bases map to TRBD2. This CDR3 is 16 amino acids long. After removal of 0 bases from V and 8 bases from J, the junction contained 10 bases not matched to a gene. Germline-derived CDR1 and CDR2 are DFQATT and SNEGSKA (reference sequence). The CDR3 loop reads CSARDHREAGGHEQFF. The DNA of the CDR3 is TGCAGTGCTAGAGATCACAGGGAAGCGGGAGGGCATGAGCAGTTCTTC.

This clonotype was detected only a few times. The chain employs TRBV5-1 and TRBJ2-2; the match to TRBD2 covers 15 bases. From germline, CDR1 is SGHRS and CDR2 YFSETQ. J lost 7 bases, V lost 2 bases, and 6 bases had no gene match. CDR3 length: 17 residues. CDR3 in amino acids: CASSLRTSGRAVGELFF. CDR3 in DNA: TGCGCCAGCAGCTTAAGGACTAGCGGGAGGGCCGTCGGGGAGCTGTTTTTT.

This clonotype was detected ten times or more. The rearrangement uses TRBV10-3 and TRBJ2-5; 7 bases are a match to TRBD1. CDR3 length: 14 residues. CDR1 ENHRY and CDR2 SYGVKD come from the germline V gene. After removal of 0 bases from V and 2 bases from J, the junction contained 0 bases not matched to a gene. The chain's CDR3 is CAISESTGQETQYF. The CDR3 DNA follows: TGTGCCATCAGTGAGTCGACAGGGCAAGAGACCCAGTACTTC.

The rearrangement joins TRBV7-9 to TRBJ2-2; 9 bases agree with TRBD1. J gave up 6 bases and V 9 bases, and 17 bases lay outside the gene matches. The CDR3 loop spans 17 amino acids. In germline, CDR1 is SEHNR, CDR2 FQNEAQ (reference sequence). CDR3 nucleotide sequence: TGTGCCAGTAAAAGTATCGAACCGGGACAGGGAGCCGGGGAGCTGTTTTTT. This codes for CASKSIEPGQGAGELFF.

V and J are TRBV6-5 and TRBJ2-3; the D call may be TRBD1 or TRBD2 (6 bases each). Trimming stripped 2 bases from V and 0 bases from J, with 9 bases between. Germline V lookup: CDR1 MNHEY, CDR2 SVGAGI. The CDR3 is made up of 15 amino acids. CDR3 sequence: CASSYTGASTDTQYF. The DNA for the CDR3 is TGTGCCAGCAGTTACACGGGGGCTAGCACAGATACGCAGTATTTT.

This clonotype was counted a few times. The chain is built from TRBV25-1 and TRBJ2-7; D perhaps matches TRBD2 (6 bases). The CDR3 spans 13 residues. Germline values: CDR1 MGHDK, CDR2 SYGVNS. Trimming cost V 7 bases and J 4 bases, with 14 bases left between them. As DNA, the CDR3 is TGTGCCAGCACTACGGGGGTCGGGTACGAGCAGTACTTC. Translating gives CASTTGVGYEQYF.

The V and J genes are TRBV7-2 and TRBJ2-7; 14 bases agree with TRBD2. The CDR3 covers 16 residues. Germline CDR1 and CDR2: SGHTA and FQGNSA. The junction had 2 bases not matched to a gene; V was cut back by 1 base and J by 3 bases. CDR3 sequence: CASSLVGTSGSYEQYF. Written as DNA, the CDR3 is TGTGCCAGCAGCTTAGTTGGGACTAGCGGGAGCTACGAGCAGTACTTC.

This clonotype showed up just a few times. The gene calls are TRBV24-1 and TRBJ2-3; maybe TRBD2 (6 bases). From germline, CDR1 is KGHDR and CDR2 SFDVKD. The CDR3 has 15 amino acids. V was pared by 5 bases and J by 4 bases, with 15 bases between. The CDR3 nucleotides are TGTGCCACCAGTGGCTTGACTAGATCCCCAGATACGCAGTATTTT. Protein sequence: CATSGLTRSPDTQYF.

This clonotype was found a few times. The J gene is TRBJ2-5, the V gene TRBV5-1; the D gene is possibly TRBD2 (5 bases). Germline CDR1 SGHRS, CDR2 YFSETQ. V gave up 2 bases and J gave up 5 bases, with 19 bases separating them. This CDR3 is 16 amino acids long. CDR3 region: CASSLPSGVEGETQYF. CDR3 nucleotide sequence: TGCGCCAGCAGCTTACCGAGCGGCGTGGAAGGCGAGACCCAGTACTTC.